The 30 T cell receptor beta chains presented below share a single source sample, sequenced in a study of PD-1 blockade in classical Hodgkin lymphoma. Each and every patient relapsed after autologous stem cell transplantation, and patients got differing brentuximab vedotin exposure. Repertoires were generated with immunoSEQ multiplex PCR, while TCRdb's copy carries only in-frame clones and drops some. The sample includes some 64,000 clones, 85% to 90% of them seen just once. The starting material was peripheral blood mononuclear cells (PBMCs), obtained at baseline. The receptors stem from a human donor with classical Hodgkin lymphoma.

The CDR3 nucleotides read TGTGCCAGCACAGGACAGCCTAATTCACCCCTCCACTTT. It codes for CASTGQPNSPLHF. The chain employs TRBV13 and TRBJ1-6; D is perhaps TRBD1 (6 bases). Germline V lookup: CDR1 PRHDT, CDR2 FYEKMQ (reference sequence). The CDR3 has 13 amino acids. With 7 bases removed from V and 6 bases from J, the gap between germline ends came to 10 bases.

This sequence joins TRBV15 and TRBJ1-4; D not certain. This CDR3 contains 15 residues. The V and J ends lost 0 bases and 4 bases respectively, with 9 bases between them. The germline gives CDR1 LNHNV, CDR2 YYDKDF (reference sequence). The CDR3 region has the DNA TGTGCCACCAGCAGAGATATGGGTGGTAATGAAAAACTGTTTTTT. Its protein is CATSRDMGGNEKLFF. Full variable domain (rest looked up from reference TRBV15 and TRBJ1-4): DAMVIQNPRYQVTQFGKPVTLSCSQTLNHNVMYWYQQKSSQAPKLLFHYYDKDFNNEADTPDNFQSRRPNTSFCFLDIRSPGLGDTAMYLCATSRDMGGNEKLFFGSGTQLSVL.

The chain carries TRBV29-1 and TRBJ1-1, with D hard to call. The V and J ends lost 5 bases and 6 bases respectively, with 10 bases between them. Germline V gene lookup returns CDR1 SQVTM and CDR2 ANQGSEA. The CDR3 is 11 residues long. The CDR3 bases are TGCAGCGTTCTGAGCAGCGCTGAAGCTTTCTTT. This sequence encodes CSVLSSAEAFF.

A single count supports this clone. V gene TRBV4-1 combines with J gene TRBJ1-3; D unresolved. The V and J ends lost 4 bases and 2 bases respectively, with 6 bases between them. The CDR3 is 13 residues long. Germline-derived CDR1 and CDR2 are MGHRA and YSYEKL. The CDR3 protein is CASSLIAGNTIYF. The CDR3 DNA follows: TGCGCCAGCAGCCTGATTGCTGGAAACACCATATATTTT.

The chain recombines TRBV12-5 with TRBJ2-7; 9 bases map to TRBD2. The germline V gene encodes CDR1 LGHNT and CDR2 FRNRAP. The junction had 4 bases not matched to a gene; V was cut back by 5 bases and J by 2 bases. This CDR3 comprises 14 residues. The CDR3 nucleotides read TGTGCTAGTGGTCCTCGACTAGCGGCCTACGAGCAGTACTTC. It translates to CASGPRLAAYEQYF.

This clone was observed a few times. The chain combines TRBV29-1 with TRBJ1-2; D unresolved. Germline V gene sequence: CDR1 SQVTM, CDR2 ANQGSEA. The CDR3 has 11 residues. With 4 bases removed from V and 8 bases from J, the gap between germline ends came to 11 bases. DNA for the CDR3: TGCAGCGTTGGGAGTCTAGCCGGCTACACCTTC. Translating it yields CSVGSLAGYTF.

This chain links TRBV4-1 with TRBJ1-4; D ambiguous. The CDR3 spans 15 residues. Per germline, CDR1 MGHRA and CDR2 YSYEKL. V lost 1 base and J lost 0, with 6 bases in between. The CDR3 bases are TGCGCCAGCAGCCAAGGTTGGGCAACTAATGAAAAACTGTTTTTT. It yields the protein CASSQGWATNEKLFF.

The genes are TRBV27 and TRBJ1-1; D is perhaps TRBD1 (5 bases). There are 14 residues in the CDR3. Between the trimmed V and J ends, which lost 5 bases and 8 bases, there was a span of 18 bases. The germline CDR1 and CDR2 sequences are MNHEY and SMNVEV (reference sequence). The CDR3 DNA reads as TGTGCCAGCAGTCCTCGGGGCCTTCGGGTAGAAGCTTTCTTT. It yields the protein CASSPRGLRVEAFF.

DNA of the CDR3: TGTGCCAGTAGTACGCAATTTCGACAGCTCACTGAAGCTTTCTTT. It encodes CASSTQFRQLTEAFF. The chain combines TRBV19 with TRBJ1-1, with a possible D match to TRBD1 (5 bases). CDR1 and CDR2 (germline): LNHDA, SQIVND (reference sequence). CDR3 length: 15 residues. V was trimmed by 4 bases and J by 4 bases, leaving 16 bases between them. Full variable domain (missing parts from reference TRBV19 and TRBJ1-1): DGGITQSPKYLFRKEGQNVTLSCEQNLNHDAMYWYRQDPGQGLRLIYYSQIVNDFQKGDIAEGYSVSREKKESFPLTVTSAQKNPTAFYLCASSTQFRQLTEAFFGQGTRLTVV.

The chain links TRBV5-5 to TRBJ2-7, with D maybe TRBD1 (5 bases). Germline CDR1 SGHKS, CDR2 YYEKEE (reference sequence). Trimming removed 4 bases at V and 6 bases at J, with 23 bases between. There are 16 residues in the CDR3. The CDR3 sequence: CASSPYIGYRSVEQYF. The CDR3 nucleotides are TGTGCCAGCAGCCCTTATATTGGATACAGGTCGGTCGAGCAGTACTTC.

The chain carries TRBV7-3 and TRBJ1-1; unclear D gene. From germline, CDR1 is SGHTA and CDR2 FQGTGA. Trimming took off 4 bases at V and 3 bases at J, with 6 bases between the two ends. CDR3 length: 12 amino acids. In nucleotides, the CDR3 is TGTGCCAGCAGCTCGCGTCACACTGAAGCTTTCTTT. Translation: CASSSRHTEAFF.

The chain carries TRBV19 and TRBJ1-5; a possible D gene is TRBD1 (5 bases). This CDR3 is built from 13 residues. V shed 5 bases and J shed 6 bases, with 11 bases lying between them. CDR1 and CDR2 from the germline V gene are LNHDA and SQIVND (reference sequence). The CDR3 nucleotides are TGTGCCAGTAGTCGCAGTACAGGTCAGCCCCAGCATTTT. It codes for CASSRSTGQPQHF.

V is TRBV6-5 and J is TRBJ2-3, with 9 bases aligning to TRBD1. Germline CDR1 and CDR2: MNHEY and SVGAGI. The length of the CDR3 is 15 residues. V shed 5 bases and J 5 bases; nucleotides not matched to a gene: 8. The CDR3 bases are TGTGCCAGCAGTCCTCCGGGACAGGGATTAGATACGCAGTATTTT. Amino acids: CASSPPGQGLDTQYF.

The genes are TRBV5-4 and TRBJ2-1; tentatively, D is TRBD1 (6 bases). The germline V gene has CDR1 SGHNT and CDR2 YYREEE (reference sequence). Between the trimmed V and J ends, which lost 4 bases and 0 bases, there was a span of 11 bases. This CDR3 comprises 15 residues. The CDR3 reads CASSSTGSSYNEQFF. As DNA, the CDR3 is TGTGCCAGCAGCAGTACAGGGAGCTCCTACAATGAGCAGTTCTTC.

This rearrangement joins TRBV4-2 to TRBJ1-1; D may be TRBD1 (6 bases). The V gene's germline CDR1 is LGHNA and CDR2 YNFKEQ. The CDR3 covers 16 residues. Trimming removed 3 bases at V and 11 bases at J, with 25 bases between. The CDR3 nucleotides are TGTGCCAGCAGCCACGAGGAGGGGGGGGGCGTGCCTAGGGCTTTCTTT. Encoded protein: CASSHEEGGGVPRAFF.

This sequence joins TRBV9 and TRBJ1-1; no clear D gene. Germline V gives CDR1 SGDLS, CDR2 YYNGEE. The V gene lost 0 bases and the J gene lost 7 bases, with 7 bases spanning the gap. This CDR3 comprises 12 residues. CDR3 sequence: CASSVVAGEAFF. CDR3 DNA sequence: TGTGCCAGCAGCGTAGTGGCAGGTGAAGCTTTCTTT.

The rearrangement links TRBV11-2 to TRBJ2-7; D unresolved. Germline V gene data show CDR1 as SGHAT and CDR2 as FQNNGV. The V gene lost 1 base and the J gene lost 2 bases, with 9 bases spanning the gap. There are 14 residues in the CDR3. The CDR3 DNA reads TGTGCCAGCAGCTTAGTTCTGGGGACCTACGAGCAGTACTTC. Residues: CASSLVLGTYEQYF.

The rearrangement joins TRBV7-8 to TRBJ2-7; D call uncertain. The V gene's germline CDR1 is SGHVS and CDR2 FQNEAQ. This CDR3 has 13 residues. V dropped 2 bases and J dropped 0 bases, with 5 bases sitting between them. CDR3 region: CASSLHSSYEQYF. CDR3 sequence (DNA): TGTGCCAGCAGCTTACATAGCTCCTACGAGCAGTACTTC. Combining the CDR3 with reference TRBV7-8 and TRBJ2-7 gives the whole variable domain GAGVSQSPRYKVAKRGQDVALRCDPISGHVSLFWYQQALGQGPEFLTYFQNEAQLDKSGLPSDRFFAERPEGSVSTLKIQRTQQEDSAVYLCASSLHSSYEQYFGPGTRLTVT.

This chain joins TRBV11-2 and TRBJ2-7; 9 nucleotides agree with TRBD1. The germline gives CDR1 SGHAT, CDR2 FQNNGV. The CDR3 contains 13 residues. Unmatched junction bases numbered 5, after V lost 8 bases and J lost 3 bases. CDR3 sequence reads: CASFGTGSYEQYF. The CDR3 bases are TGTGCCAGCTTTGGGACAGGGAGCTACGAGCAGTACTTC.

V and J are TRBV29-1 and TRBJ1-2; 9 bases fit TRBD1. The CDR3 runs to 12 residues. Germline CDR1 reads SQVTM; CDR2 reads ANQGSEA. Losses at the gene ends were 3 bases for V and 8 bases for J; bases not matched to a gene: 4. Here the CDR3 reads CSVDWGQGGYTF. The CDR3 DNA sequence: TGCAGCGTTGATTGGGGACAGGGAGGCTACACCTTC.

The chain has TRBV7-2 and TRBJ2-5; D is possibly TRBD2 (7 bases). This CDR3 contains 15 residues. Germline CDR1 reads SGHTA; CDR2 reads FQGNSA. Trimming pared 5 bases from V and 1 base from J, leaving 14 bases between. As DNA, the CDR3 is TGTGCCAGCAGCCTCCGCGGGGGCCTCCAAGAGACCCAGTACTTC. Translated, it gives CASSLRGGLQETQYF.

The chain uses TRBV6-6 and TRBJ2-7, with 9 bases aligning to TRBD1. Germline V CDR1 and CDR2: MNHNY, SVGAGI (reference sequence). The V segment lost 0 bases and the J segment 6 bases; nucleotides outside the gene matches: 6. The CDR3 is 15 residues long. The CDR3: CASSYSGTGPLEQYF. The CDR3 bases are TGTGCCAGCAGTTACTCGGGGACAGGGCCCCTCGAGCAGTACTTC.

This chain links TRBV15 with TRBJ2-7, with a possible D match to TRBD1 (6 bases). Deletions cut 4 bases from V and 4 bases from J, with 14 bases between. CDR1 is LNHNV, CDR2 YYDKDF, per germline (reference sequence). CDR3 length: 14 amino acids. CDR3 bases: TGTGCCACCAGCAACCCGGGACACCCTTACGAGCAGTACTTC. It specifies CATSNPGHPYEQYF.

V gene TRBV9 combines with J gene TRBJ2-7, with D unclear. This CDR3 is 14 amino acids long. Germline CDR1 and CDR2: SGDLS and YYNGEE. Trimming removed 0 bases from V and 0 bases from J, with 7 bases in between. The CDR3 loop is CASSVAITSYEQYF. DNA for the CDR3: TGTGCCAGCAGCGTAGCTATTACCTCCTACGAGCAGTACTTC.

The chain combines TRBV28 with TRBJ1-2; D unresolved. The CDR3 extends over 15 amino acids. V lost 4 bases to trimming and J lost 4 bases, with 16 bases between them. CDR1 is MDHEN and CDR2 is SYDVKM in the germline V gene. CDR3 residues: CASSYPGLTGYGYTF. The CDR3 region has the DNA TGTGCCAGCAGTTATCCAGGCCTGACTGGCTATGGCTACACCTTC.

V is TRBV19 and J is TRBJ2-5, with TRBD2 identical over 8 bases. With V trimmed by 9 bases and J by 3 bases, 9 bases remained unmatched. The CDR3 is 14 residues long. CDR1 and CDR2 (germline): LNHDA, SQIVND (reference sequence). This CDR3 reads CASTNGGAEETQYF. The CDR3 DNA sequence: TGTGCCAGCACCAACGGGGGGGCCGAAGAGACCCAGTACTTC. The variable domain in full, with the rest retrieved from reference TRBV19 and TRBJ2-5, is DGGITQSPKYLFRKEGQNVTLSCEQNLNHDAMYWYRQDPGQGLRLIYYSQIVNDFQKGDIAEGYSVSREKKESFPLTVTSAQKNPTAFYLCASTNGGAEETQYFGPGTRLLVL.

The chain couples TRBV7-9 to TRBJ1-1; D is uncertain. This CDR3 has 13 amino acids. V dropped 3 bases and J dropped 1 base, with 6 bases sitting between them. Germline CDR1 is SEHNR and CDR2 is FQNEAQ (reference sequence). The CDR3 DNA is TGTGCCAGCAGCTTCGGCGGGAACACTGAAGCTTTCTTT. Encoded protein: CASSFGGNTEAFF.

This clone was seen only a few times. CDR3 bases: TGTGCTAGTGCCCCGGGGGGGACGGCTGGAAACACCATATATTTT. Amino acids: CASAPGGTAGNTIYF. The chain is built from TRBV12-5 and TRBJ1-3, with D perhaps TRBD1 (5 bases). Germline lookup yields CDR1 LGHNT and CDR2 FRNRAP. CDR3 size: 15 residues. Trimming removed 7 bases at V and 2 bases at J, with 15 bases between. Combining the CDR3 with reference TRBV12-5 and TRBJ1-3 gives the whole variable domain DARVTQTPRHKVTEMGQEVTMRCQPILGHNTVFWYRQTMMQGLELLAYFRNRAPLDDSGMPKDRFSAEMPDATLATLKIQPSEPRDSAVYFCASAPGGTAGNTIYFGEGSWLTVV.

This rearrangement joins TRBV30 to TRBJ2-2; D call uncertain. The CDR3 contains 14 residues. V shed 2 bases and J shed 3 bases, with 10 bases lying between them. The V gene's germline CDR1 is GTSNPN and CDR2 SVGIG (reference sequence). The CDR3 loop is CAWSPNFYTGELFF. The CDR3 DNA reads TGTGCCTGGAGTCCCAACTTCTACACCGGGGAGCTGTTTTTT. Variable domain in full (rest from reference TRBV30 and TRBJ2-2): SQTIHQWPATLVQPVGSPLSLECTVEGTSNPNLYWYRQAAGRGLQLLFYSVGIGQISSEVPQNLSASRPQDRQFILSSKKLLLSDSGFYLCAWSPNFYTGELFFGEGSRLTVL.

This rearrangement joins TRBV19 to TRBJ1-4; tentative D call: TRBD1 (5 bases). The CDR3 totals 19 residues. Germline values: CDR1 LNHDA, CDR2 SQIVND (reference sequence). Between the trimmed V and J ends, which lost 7 bases and 0 bases, there was a span of 24 bases. This CDR3 reads CASTAAGFSGFATNEKLFF. CDR3 coding DNA: TGTGCCAGTACCGCGGCCGGTTTCTCAGGGTTTGCAACTAATGAAAAACTGTTTTTT. The full variable domain, with the rest looked up from reference TRBV19 and TRBJ1-4, is DGGITQSPKYLFRKEGQNVTLSCEQNLNHDAMYWYRQDPGQGLRLIYYSQIVNDFQKGDIAEGYSVSREKKESFPLTVTSAQKNPTAFYLCASTAAGFSGFATNEKLFFGSGTQLSVL.